The T cell receptor (beta chain) described here comes from a study of T cells in Graves' hyperthyroidism and ophthalmopathy. General study findings and limits: The model anticipated ophthalmopathy a median around six months pre-onset.

In germline, CDR1 is MDHEN, CDR2 SYDVKM. CDR3 length: 18 amino acids. V shed 3 bases and J shed 0 bases, with 17 bases lying between them. From RNA transcripts, TCR beta CDR3 regions were amplified. First-round RT-PCR of the TCR CDR3 relied on the HTBI primer set. MiXCR was run by TCRdb on the multiplex PCR reads, yielding one entry per CDR3 protein. Here the sample spans about 560,000 distinct CDR3 sequences, over 15% being singletons. There are a few counts of this clonotype. Its specificity is unknown. PBMCs were sourced from roughly 9.7 ml fresh peripheral blood. Sequenced sample: blood. The receptor was isolated from a woman between 18 and 30 years old with Graves' hyperthyroidism. The V call is TRBV28, the J call TRBJ1-4, with unresolved D. The CDR3 coding sequence is TGTGCCAGCAGTTTTTCTAAAGTGTCGAGGGCAACTAATGAAAAACTGTTTTTT. This translates into CASSFSKVSRATNEKLFF.